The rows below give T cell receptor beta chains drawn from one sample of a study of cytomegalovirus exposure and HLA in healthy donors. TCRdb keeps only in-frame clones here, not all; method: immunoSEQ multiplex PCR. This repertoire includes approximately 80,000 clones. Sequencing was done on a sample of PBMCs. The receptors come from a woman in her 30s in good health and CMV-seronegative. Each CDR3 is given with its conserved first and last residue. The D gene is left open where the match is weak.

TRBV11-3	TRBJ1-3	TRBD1	CASSVTGDPGNTIYF	TGTGCCAGCAGCGTGACAGGGGATCCTGGAAACACCATATATTTT
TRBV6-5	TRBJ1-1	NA	CASSYSTQSTEAFF	TGTGCCAGCAGTTACTCGACACAGTCAACTGAAGCTTTCTTT
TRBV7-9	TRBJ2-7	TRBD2	CASSFREGEQYF	TGTGCCAGCAGCTTCCGGGAGGGCGAGCAGTACTTC
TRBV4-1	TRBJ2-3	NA	CASSQDGAPRGTYSTDTQYF	TGCGCCAGCAGCCAAGATGGCGCGCCCCGGGGTACCTACAGCACAGATACGCAGTATTTT
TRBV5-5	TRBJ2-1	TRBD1	CASSLGQGSFSYNEQFF	TGTGCCAGCAGCTTGGGACAGGGCTCCTTTTCCTACAATGAGCAGTTCTTC
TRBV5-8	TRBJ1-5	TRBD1	CASSRGTGSRNQHQHF	TGTGCCAGCAGCCGGGGGACAGGCTCTCGGAATCAGCACCAGCATTTT
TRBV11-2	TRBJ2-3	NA	CASSFFSSADTQYF	TGTGCCAGCAGCTTTTTCAGTTCCGCAGATACGCAGTATTTT
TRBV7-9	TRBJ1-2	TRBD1	CASSSQGAEGYTF	TGTGCCAGCAGTTCACAGGGGGCGGAAGGCTACACCTTC
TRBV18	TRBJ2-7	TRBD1	CASSGTGDEQYF	TGTGCCAGCTCCGGGACAGGTGACGAGCAGTACTTC
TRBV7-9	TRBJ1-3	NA	CASSLAFQGNTIYF	TGTGCCAGCAGCTTAGCGTTTCAGGGAAACACCATATATTTT
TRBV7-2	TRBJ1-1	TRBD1	CASSRRQGYNTEAFF	TGTGCCAGCAGCCGACGACAGGGGTACAACACTGAAGCTTTCTTT
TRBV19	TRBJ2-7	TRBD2	CASSISGASGSRYEQYF	TGTGCCAGTAGTATATCGGGGGCTAGCGGGTCCCGCTACGAGCAGTACTTC
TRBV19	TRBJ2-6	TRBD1	CASSPMTGLSGANVLTF	TGTGCCAGTAGTCCTATGACAGGGTTATCTGGGGCCAACGTCCTGACTTTC
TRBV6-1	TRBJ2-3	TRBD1	CASSDRDRARLSTDTQYF	TGTGCCAGCAGTGATAGGGACAGGGCCCGACTTAGCACAGATACGCAGTATTTT
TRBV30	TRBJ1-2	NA	CAWSVLFPLYTF	TGTGCCTGGAGTGTACTTTTCCCGTTGTACACCTTC
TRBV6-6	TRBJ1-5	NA	CASSPPDSNSNQPQHF	TGTGCCAGCAGCCCTCCGGACAGCAATAGCAATCAGCCCCAGCATTTT
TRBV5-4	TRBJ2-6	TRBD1	CASSTGTVRSGANVLTF	TGTGCCAGCAGCACCGGGACAGTTCGGTCTGGGGCCAACGTCCTGACTTTC
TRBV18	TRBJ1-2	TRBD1	CASSPAQFQGAANYGYTF	TGTGCCAGCTCACCGGCCCAGTTTCAGGGGGCGGCTAACTATGGCTACACCTTC
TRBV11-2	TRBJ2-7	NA	CASSLDLHEQYF	TGTGCCAGCAGCTTAGATCTCCACGAGCAGTACTTC
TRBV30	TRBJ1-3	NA	CAYNGGTSGASAGNTIYF	TGTGCCTACAACGGGGGGACTTCGGGGGCCTCTGCTGGAAACACCATATATTTT
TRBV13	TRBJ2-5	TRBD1	CASSDSTGFSQYF	TGTGCCAGCAGCGACTCGACAGGGTTTTCGCAGTACTTC
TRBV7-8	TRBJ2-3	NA	CASSLFSAALADTQYF	TGTGCCAGCAGCTTATTTTCGGCGGCGCTAGCAGATACGCAGTATTTT
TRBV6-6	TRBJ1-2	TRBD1	CASRDTGAYGYTF	TGTGCCAGCAGGGATACAGGGGCCTATGGCTACACCTTC
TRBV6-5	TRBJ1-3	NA	CASSPTISGNTIYF	TGTGCCAGCAGCCCGACAATCTCTGGAAACACCATATATTTT
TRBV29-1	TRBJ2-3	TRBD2	CSVLAADTQYF	TGCAGCGTCCTAGCGGCTGATACGCAGTATTTT
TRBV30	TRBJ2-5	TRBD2	CAWSVKREQETQYF	TGTGCCTGGAGTGTAAAGCGGGAGCAAGAGACCCAGTACTTC
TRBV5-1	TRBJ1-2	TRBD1	CASSSGVGQGSNYGYTF	TGCGCCAGCAGCTCGGGGGTAGGACAGGGCTCTAACTATGGCTACACCTTC
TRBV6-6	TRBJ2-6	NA	CASKPGSGANVLTF	TGTGCCAGTAAGCCAGGGTCCGGGGCCAACGTCCTGACTTTC
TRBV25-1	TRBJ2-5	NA	CASSSMDGEKTQYF	TGTGCCAGCAGTTCTATGGACGGGGAAAAGACCCAGTACTTC
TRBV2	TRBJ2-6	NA	CASSERAVGSGANVLTF	TGTGCCAGCAGTGAAAGAGCGGTGGGGTCTGGGGCCAACGTCCTGACTTTC
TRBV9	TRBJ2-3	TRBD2	CASSPGGGVTDTQYF	TGTGCCAGCAGCCCCGGGGGGGGTGTGACAGATACGCAGTATTTT
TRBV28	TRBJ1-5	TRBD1	CASNSRDRVSQPQHF	TGTGCCAGCAATTCCCGGGACAGGGTTTCTCAGCCCCAGCATTTT
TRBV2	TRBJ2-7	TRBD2	CASIAGSSYEQYF	TGTGCCAGCATAGCGGGCAGCTCCTACGAGCAGTACTTC
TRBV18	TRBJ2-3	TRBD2	CASSPVASGSGTDTQYF	TGTGCCAGCTCACCAGTCGCTAGCGGGAGTGGGACAGATACGCAGTATTTT
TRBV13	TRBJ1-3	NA	CASSLGATGSGNTIYF	TGTGCCAGCAGTCTTGGGGCCACAGGGTCCGGAAACACCATATATTTT
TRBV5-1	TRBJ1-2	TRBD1	CASSLATGGNYGYTF	TGCGCCAGCAGCTTGGCGACAGGGGGCAACTATGGCTACACCTTC
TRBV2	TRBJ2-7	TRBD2	CASSQTSGAYEQYF	TGTGCCAGCAGTCAGACTAGCGGGGCCTACGAGCAGTACTTC
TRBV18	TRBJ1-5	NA	CASSPTSNQPQHF	TGTGCCAGCTCACCGACAAGCAATCAGCCCCAGCATTTT
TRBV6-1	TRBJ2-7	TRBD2	CASSEPGLAAGEQYF	TGTGCCAGCAGTGAGCCGGGACTAGCCGCGGGCGAGCAGTACTTC
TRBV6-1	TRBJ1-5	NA	CASSELGGNQPQHF	TGTGCCAGCAGTGAACTCGGTGGCAATCAGCCCCAGCATTTT
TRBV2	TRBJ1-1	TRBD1	CASSVLGQDYAFF	TGTGCCAGCAGTGTTTTGGGACAGGATTACGCTTTCTTT
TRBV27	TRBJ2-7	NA	CASSLRGRSYEQYF	TGTGCCAGCAGTTTACGGGGGAGGTCCTACGAGCAGTACTTC
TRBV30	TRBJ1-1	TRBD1	CAWRGDRGWSEAFF	TGTGCCTGGAGAGGCGACAGGGGATGGAGTGAAGCTTTCTTT
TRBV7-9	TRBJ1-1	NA	CASRQDNGEVGTEAFF	TGTGCCAGCAGACAGGACAACGGGGAGGTTGGGACTGAAGCTTTCTTT
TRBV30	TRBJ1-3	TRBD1	CACDRGGNTIYF	TGTGCCTGCGACAGGGGAGGAAACACCATATATTTT
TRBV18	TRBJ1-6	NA	CASSLGQPKYNSPLHF	TGTGCCAGCTCACTCGGACAGCCGAAATATAATTCACCCCTCCACTTT
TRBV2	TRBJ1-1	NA	CASSLSTEAFF	TGTGCCAGCAGTCTTTCTACTGAAGCTTTCTTT
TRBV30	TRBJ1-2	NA	CAWEGDYGYTF	TGTGCCTGGGAAGGGGACTATGGCTACACCTTC
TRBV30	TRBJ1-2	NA	CAWSASRKIIIGGYTF	TGTGCCTGGAGTGCGTCTAGGAAGATTATCATAGGTGGCTACACCTTC
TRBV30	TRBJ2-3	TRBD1	CAWSYTGVPTQYF	TGTGCCTGGAGCTACACAGGGGTCCCTACGCAGTATTTT
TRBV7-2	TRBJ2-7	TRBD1	CASSSGGPSSYEQYF	TGTGCCAGCAGCTCAGGGGGCCCCAGCTCCTACGAGCAGTACTTC
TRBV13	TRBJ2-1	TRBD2	CASSLLRRTSGRSDNEQFF	TGTGCCAGCAGCTTATTGCGTCGGACTAGCGGGAGATCCGACAATGAGCAGTTCTTC
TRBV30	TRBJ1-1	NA	CAWSPRVTEAFF	TGTGCCTGGAGTCCTCGGGTGACTGAAGCTTTCTTT